These 25 T cell receptor beta chains were sequenced from one sample in a study of blood T cell repertoires in COVID-19. This table comes from immunoSEQ multiplex PCR, and its TCRdb copy is limited to in-frame clones, with some not included. The table includes 150,000 to 200,000 clones, 80% to 90% detected once. The sample consisted of peripheral blood. Every receptor here comes from a man aged 18 to 29 with active or convalescent COVID-19.

The J gene is TRBJ1-6, the V gene TRBV7-9; maybe TRBD1 (6 bases). Trimming left V 5 bases short and J 3 bases short, with 14 bases between. The CDR3 covers 16 residues. Looked up from germline, CDR1 is SEHNR and CDR2 is FQNEAQ (reference sequence). The CDR3 bases are TGTGCCAGCAGCACATCGGACAGCCTCTATAATTCACCCCTCCACTTT. This encodes CASSTSDSLYNSPLHF. Full variable domain (missing parts from reference TRBV7-9 and TRBJ1-6): DTGVSQNPRHKITKRGQNVTFRCDPISEHNRLYWYRQTLGQGPEFLTYFQNEAQLEKSRLLSDRFSAERPKGSFSTLEIQRTEQGDSAMYLCASSTSDSLYNSPLHFGNGTRLTVT.

The gene calls are TRBV25-1 and TRBJ1-2, with a tentative D call TRBD1 (5 bases). V was trimmed by 7 bases and J by 6 bases, leaving 12 bases between them. The CDR3 is made up of 12 amino acids. CDR1 is MGHDK and CDR2 is SYGVNS in the germline V gene. CDR3: CASTDGGNGYTF. CDR3 bases: TGTGCCAGCACTGACGGGGGTAATGGCTACACCTTC.

The rearrangement uses TRBV24-1 and TRBJ2-3; TRBD2 might be the D (5 bases). V lost 5 bases and J 4 bases, leaving 12 bases between the germline ends. The length of the CDR3 is 14 residues. Germline CDR1 KGHDR, CDR2 SFDVKD. The CDR3 reads CATSAGFGPDTQYF. The CDR3, as DNA: TGTGCCACCAGTGCGGGGTTCGGCCCAGATACGCAGTATTTT.

This chain uses TRBV19 with TRBJ1-5, with D maybe TRBD1 (6 bases). There are 14 residues in the CDR3. V was cut by 1 base and J by 4 bases, with 8 bases left in between. The V gene's germline CDR1 is LNHDA and CDR2 SQIVND (reference sequence). The CDR3 loop reads CASSIGRGNQPQHF. Written as DNA, the CDR3 is TGTGCCAGTAGTATAGGCAGGGGTAATCAGCCCCAGCATTTT. The full variable domain, its missing parts supplied by reference TRBV19 and TRBJ1-5, is DGGITQSPKYLFRKEGQNVTLSCEQNLNHDAMYWYRQDPGQGLRLIYYSQIVNDFQKGDIAEGYSVSREKKESFPLTVTSAQKNPTAFYLCASSIGRGNQPQHFGDGTRLSIL.

V usage is TRBV7-2 and J usage is TRBJ1-3; the D is unclear. This CDR3 comprises 14 residues. V dropped 5 bases and J dropped 2 bases, with 10 bases sitting between them. Germline lookup yields CDR1 SGHTA and CDR2 FQGNSA. The CDR3 spells CTSSLRLTGNTIYF. CDR3 sequence (DNA): TGTACCAGCAGCCTGCGGCTTACTGGAAACACCATATATTTT.

The chain combines TRBV6-2 or TRBV6-3 with TRBJ2-7, with D unresolved. Trimming stripped 0 bases from V and 6 bases from J, with 6 bases between. CDR1 is MNHEY and CDR2 is SVGEGT in the germline V gene. The CDR3 has 12 amino acids. CDR3 in amino acids: CASSYSYGEQYF. The CDR3 DNA sequence: TGTGCCAGCAGTTACTCGTACGGCGAGCAGTACTTC.

A single count supports this clone. Here the CDR3 reads CASSLATGVGNQPQHF. CDR3 DNA sequence: TGTGCCAGCAGCTTAGCTACAGGGGTAGGCAATCAGCCCCAGCATTTT. The chain links TRBV11-2 to TRBJ1-5; 7 nucleotides line up with TRBD1. The germline gives CDR1 SGHAT, CDR2 FQNNGV. The CDR3 spans 16 residues. Trimming at V came to 1 base and at J to 2 bases, leaving 5 bases not matched to a gene.

The chain recombines TRBV5-8 with TRBJ2-3, with D possibly matching TRBD2 (6 bases). The germline CDR1 and CDR2 sequences are SGHTS and YDEGEE. The V and J ends lost 1 base and 1 base respectively, with 22 bases between them. The CDR3 runs to 19 residues. The CDR3 bases are TGTGCCAGCAGCTTGCTATGGGTAGCGGCCACCCCCGGCACAGATACGCAGTATTTT. Translated: CASSLLWVAATPGTDTQYF.

The chain joins TRBV30 to TRBJ2-2; D is unresolved. Trimming took off 1 base at V and 5 bases at J, with 8 bases between the two ends. Germline CDR1 and CDR2: GTSNPN and SVGIG (reference sequence). The length of the CDR3 is 13 residues. DNA of the CDR3: TGTGCCTGGAGTGCCCAGTGGACCGGGGAGCTGTTTTTT. This codes for CAWSAQWTGELFF.

The CDR3 bases are TGTGCCAGCTCACCCGACTCTCGGCTACAAGAGACCCAGTACTTC. Amino acids: CASSPDSRLQETQYF. The chain carries TRBV18 and TRBJ2-5; D is undetermined. The CDR3 loop spans 15 amino acids. V was cut by 3 bases and J by 2 bases, with 13 bases left in between. The V gene's germline CDR1 is KGHSH and CDR2 LQKENI.

This clone was found once. CDR3 in amino acids: CAISEQENTEAFF. Here the CDR3 DNA reads TGTGCCATCAGTGAACAGGAGAACACTGAAGCTTTCTTT. This sequence joins TRBV10-3 and TRBJ1-1; maybe TRBD1 (5 bases). Germline loops: CDR1 ENHRY, CDR2 SYGVKD. CDR3 length equals 13 residues. V lost 3 bases to trimming and J lost 1 base, with 6 bases between them.

The chain recombines TRBV11-3 with TRBJ2-5; 9 positions match TRBD2. Germline V gene sequence: CDR1 SGHNT, CDR2 YENEEA. Unmatched junction bases numbered 0, after V lost 0 bases and J lost 1 base. The CDR3 runs 15 residues. The CDR3, as DNA: TGTGCCAGCAGCTTAGAAGCGGGGGGCCAAGAGACCCAGTACTTC. Protein: CASSLEAGGQETQYF.

The chain couples TRBV11-2 to TRBJ1-4, with 9 nucleotides matching TRBD1. Trimming removed 3 bases from V and 6 bases from J; junction bases left unmatched: 8. The CDR3 runs 16 residues. Germline CDR1 SGHAT, CDR2 FQNNGV. CDR3 bases: TGTGCCAGCAGCTTGGACGCCGGGACAGGGTATGAAAAACTGTTTTTT. Translating gives CASSLDAGTGYEKLFF.

The gene calls are TRBV2 and TRBJ1-5; TRBD1 might be the D (5 bases). The CDR3 consists of 15 residues. Germline CDR1 and CDR2: SNHLY and FYNNEI. V was pared by 2 bases and J by 0 bases, with 8 bases between. The CDR3 region is CASSEQGDSNQPQHF. Here the CDR3 DNA reads TGTGCCAGCAGTGAACAGGGTGATAGCAATCAGCCCCAGCATTTT. The full variable domain, in which reference TRBV2 and TRBJ1-5 provide the parts outside the CDR3, is EPEVTQTPSHQVTQMGQEVILRCVPISNHLYFYWYRQILGQKVEFLVSFYNNEISEKSEIFDDQFSVERPDGSNFTLKIRSTKLEDSAMYFCASSEQGDSNQPQHFGDGTRLSIL.

The chain has TRBV27 and TRBJ1-6, with D perhaps TRBD1 (5 bases). CDR1 and CDR2 from the germline V gene are MNHEY and SMNVEV (reference sequence). The germline V and J ends were trimmed by 5 bases and 9 bases, with 17 bases remaining between them. CDR3 length: 15 amino acids. The CDR3 coding sequence is TGTGCCAGCAGTCTCACTGGGGGGAAGTTTTCACCCCTCCACTTT. Protein sequence: CASSLTGGKFSPLHF.

This chain connects TRBV4-1 to TRBJ2-3; TRBD1 matches 7 bases. The germline CDR1 and CDR2 sequences are MGHRA and YSYEKL. This CDR3 is 16 amino acids long. V shed 2 bases, J shed 0 bases, and the junction held 5 bases outside the gene matches. The CDR3 region is CASSQMGQPSTDTQYF. The DNA for the CDR3 is TGCGCCAGCAGCCAAATGGGACAGCCTAGCACAGATACGCAGTATTTT.

As to this clone: At the DNA level, this CDR3 is encoded by other sequences in the same sample as well. This chain connects TRBV30 to TRBJ1-2; 10 bases match TRBD1. Germline CDR1 reads GTSNPN; CDR2 reads SVGIG (reference sequence). The CDR3 loop spans 13 amino acids. With V trimmed by 0 bases and J by 6 bases, 1 base remained unmatched. As DNA, the CDR3 is TGTGCCTGGAGTGTAGGGACAGGGGATGGCTACACCTTC. Protein: CAWSVGTGDGYTF.

The gene calls are TRBV6-6 and TRBJ2-5; the match to TRBD2 covers 7 bases. In germline, CDR1 is MNHNY, CDR2 SVGAGI (reference sequence). The V segment lost 5 bases and the J segment 3 bases; nucleotides outside the gene matches: 3. The CDR3 is 13 amino acids. The CDR3 here is CASSLGGEETQYF. The DNA of the CDR3 is TGTGCCAGCAGTCTGGGGGGGGAAGAGACCCAGTACTTC.

V gene TRBV19 combines with J gene TRBJ2-7; D may be TRBD2 (6 bases). CDR3 length: 14 amino acids. The V gene lost 3 bases and the J gene lost 4 bases, with 13 bases spanning the gap. Germline CDR1 reads LNHDA; CDR2 reads SQIVND (reference sequence). CDR3 in DNA: TGTGCCAGTAGTATGGGAGGCGTCGGGTACGAGCAGTACTTC. Amino acids: CASSMGGVGYEQYF.

The chain couples TRBV3-1 (or the pseudogene TRBV3-2) to TRBJ1-2; no clear D gene. V lost 3 bases to trimming and J lost 2 bases, with 4 bases between them. The CDR3 spans 12 residues. CDR1 is LGHDT, CDR2 YNNKEL, per germline (reference sequence). The CDR3 loop is CASSHRNYGYTF. The CDR3 DNA follows: TGTGCCAGCAGCCACAGGAACTATGGCTACACCTTC.

The V call is TRBV5-8, the J call TRBJ1-1; perhaps TRBD1 as D (6 bases). Trimming cost V 4 bases and J 6 bases, with 16 bases left between them. The germline CDR1 and CDR2 sequences are SGHTS and YDEGEE. CDR3 length equals 14 residues. The CDR3 is CASSDTGFSSEAFF. In nucleotides, the CDR3 is TGTGCCAGCAGCGACACAGGGTTCTCTTCTGAAGCTTTCTTT.

This clone was found once. This rearrangement joins TRBV29-1 to TRBJ1-5; D unclear. Germline V CDR1 and CDR2: SQVTM, ANQGSEA. V was trimmed by 6 bases and J by 4 bases, leaving 16 bases between them. The CDR3 has 14 residues. The CDR3 DNA is TGCAGCGTCCTGGACTCTTTCGCTAATCAGCCCCAGCATTTT. The encoded protein is CSVLDSFANQPQHF.

The chain joins TRBV4-2 to TRBJ2-1, with D tentatively TRBD2 (6 bases). Germline V gene data show CDR1 as LGHNA and CDR2 as YNFKEQ. Trimming cost V 3 bases and J 8 bases, with 20 bases left between them. The CDR3 has 16 residues. DNA of the CDR3: TGTGCCAGCAGCCATACGACTAGTAGCATGCCCTATGAGCAGTTCTTC. It translates to CASSHTTSSMPYEQFF.

The table lists this clone with a count of one. V gene TRBV2 combines with J gene TRBJ1-6; 10 nucleotides match TRBD1. The ends lost 3 bases at V and 12 bases at J; junction bases unmatched: 8. Germline CDR1 is SNHLY and CDR2 is FYNNEI. The CDR3 loop spans 15 amino acids. CDR3 nucleotides: TGTGCCAGCAGTGAGTGGACAGGGGGAGGGGTACCCCTCCACTTT. This sequence encodes CASSEWTGGGVPLHF.

The rearrangement links TRBV11-2 to TRBJ2-2; possible D gene TRBD1, 5 bases. Trimming stripped 0 bases from V and 3 bases from J, with 8 bases between. Germline assignment: CDR1 SGHAT and CDR2 FQNNGV. CDR3 length: 15 amino acids. CDR3 in amino acids: CASSLEGAHTGELFF. The CDR3 bases are TGTGCCAGCAGCTTAGAAGGGGCCCACACCGGGGAGCTGTTTTTT.